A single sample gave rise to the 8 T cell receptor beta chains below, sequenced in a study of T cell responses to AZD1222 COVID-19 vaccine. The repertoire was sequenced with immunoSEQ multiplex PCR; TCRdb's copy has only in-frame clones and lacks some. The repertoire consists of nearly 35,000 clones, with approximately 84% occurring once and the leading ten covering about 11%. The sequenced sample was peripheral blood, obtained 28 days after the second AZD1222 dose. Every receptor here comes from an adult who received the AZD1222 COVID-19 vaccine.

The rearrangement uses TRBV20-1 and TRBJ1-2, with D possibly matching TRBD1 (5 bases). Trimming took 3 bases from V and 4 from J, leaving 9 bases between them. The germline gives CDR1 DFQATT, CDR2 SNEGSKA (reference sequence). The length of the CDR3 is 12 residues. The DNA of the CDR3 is TGCAGTGCTAGTATCGGGACCTATGGCTACACCTTC. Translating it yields CSASIGTYGYTF.

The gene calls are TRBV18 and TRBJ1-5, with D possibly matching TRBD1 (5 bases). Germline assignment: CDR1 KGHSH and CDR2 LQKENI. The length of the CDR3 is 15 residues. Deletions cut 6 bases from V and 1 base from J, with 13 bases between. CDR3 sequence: CASSPGTGSNQPQHF. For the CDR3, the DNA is TGTGCCAGCTCCCCAGGGACTGGGAGCAATCAGCCCCAGCATTTT.

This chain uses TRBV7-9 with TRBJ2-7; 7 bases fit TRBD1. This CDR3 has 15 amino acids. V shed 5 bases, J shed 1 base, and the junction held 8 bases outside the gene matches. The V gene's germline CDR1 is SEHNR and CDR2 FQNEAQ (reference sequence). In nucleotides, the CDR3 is TGTGCCAGCAGCCCGACCGGGACAGTTTCCTACGAGCAGTACTTC. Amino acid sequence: CASSPTGTVSYEQYF.

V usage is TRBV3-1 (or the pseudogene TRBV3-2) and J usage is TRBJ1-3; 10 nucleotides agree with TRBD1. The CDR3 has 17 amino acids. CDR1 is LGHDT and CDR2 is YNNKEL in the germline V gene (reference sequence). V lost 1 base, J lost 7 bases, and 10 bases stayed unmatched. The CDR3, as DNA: TGTGCCAGCAGCCAAGGTACTACGACAGGGGGCGTGAACACCATATATTTT. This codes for CASSQGTTTGGVNTIYF.

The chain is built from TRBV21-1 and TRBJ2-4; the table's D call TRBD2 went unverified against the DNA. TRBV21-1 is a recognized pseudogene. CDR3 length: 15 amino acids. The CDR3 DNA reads TGTGCCAGCAGCAAAGTCGCGGGGGGTTTCAACATTCAGTACTTC. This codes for CASSKVAGGFNIQYF.

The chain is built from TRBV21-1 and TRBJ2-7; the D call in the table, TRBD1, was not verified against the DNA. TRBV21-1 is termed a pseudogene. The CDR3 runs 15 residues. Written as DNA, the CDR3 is TGTGCCAGCAGCAAAGCGATAAAGGGGACCTACGAGCAGTACTTC. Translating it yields CASSKAIKGTYEQYF.

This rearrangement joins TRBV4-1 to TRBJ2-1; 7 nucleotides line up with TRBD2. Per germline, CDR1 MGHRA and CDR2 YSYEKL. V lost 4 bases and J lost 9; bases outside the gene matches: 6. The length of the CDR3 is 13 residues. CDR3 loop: CASSRAGGGEQFF. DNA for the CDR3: TGCGCCAGCAGCCGGGCTGGCGGGGGTGAGCAGTTCTTC.

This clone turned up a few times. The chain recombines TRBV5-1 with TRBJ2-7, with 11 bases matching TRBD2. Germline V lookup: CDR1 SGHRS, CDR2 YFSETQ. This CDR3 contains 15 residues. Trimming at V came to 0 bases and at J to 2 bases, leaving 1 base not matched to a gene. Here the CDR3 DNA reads TGCGCCAGCAGCTTGGAACTAGCGGGGGCCTACGAGCAGTACTTC. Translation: CASSLELAGAYEQYF.